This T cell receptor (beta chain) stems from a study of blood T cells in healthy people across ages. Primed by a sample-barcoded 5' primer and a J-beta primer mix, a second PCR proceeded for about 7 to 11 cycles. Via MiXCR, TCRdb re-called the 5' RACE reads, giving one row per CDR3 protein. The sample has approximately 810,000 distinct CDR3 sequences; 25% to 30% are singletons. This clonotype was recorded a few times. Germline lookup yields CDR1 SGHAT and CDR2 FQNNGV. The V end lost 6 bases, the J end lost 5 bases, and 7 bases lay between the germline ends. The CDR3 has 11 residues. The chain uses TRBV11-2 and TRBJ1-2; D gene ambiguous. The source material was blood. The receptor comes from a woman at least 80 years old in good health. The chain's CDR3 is CASSQRYGYTF. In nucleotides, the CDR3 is TGTGCCAGCAGTCAACGTTATGGCTACACCTTC.